This TCR beta chain was identified during a study of blood T cells in healthy people across ages. Findings and caveats of the study: When set beside aged donors, long-lived donors presented more naive CD4+ cells and higher diversity.

A second PCR of 7 to 11 cycles used a sample-barcoded 5' primer and a J-beta primer mix. Every cDNA was tagged by a template-switch adaptor with 12 random nucleotides. TCRdb reprocessed the 5' RACE reads with MiXCR, giving one entry per CDR3 protein. The sample contains around 870,000 distinct CDR3 sequences, more than 25% of which appear only once. Germline CDR1 is MNHEY and CDR2 is SVGEGT. The CDR3 runs to 19 residues. In its sample, this clonotype was seen a few times. Its antigen is still unknown. The receptor's source is a woman at least 80 years old in good health. The genes are TRBV6-2 or TRBV6-3 and TRBJ2-7, with 8 bases that match TRBD2. The end of the DNA is better explained by TRBJ2-5, so the J call may be wrong. The specimen was blood. CDR3 nucleotides: TGTGCCAGCAGTTACTCGAGTGGGGCGGGACTAGGCATGCGAAGGACCCAGTACTTC. Its protein is CASSYSSGAGLGMRRTQYF.